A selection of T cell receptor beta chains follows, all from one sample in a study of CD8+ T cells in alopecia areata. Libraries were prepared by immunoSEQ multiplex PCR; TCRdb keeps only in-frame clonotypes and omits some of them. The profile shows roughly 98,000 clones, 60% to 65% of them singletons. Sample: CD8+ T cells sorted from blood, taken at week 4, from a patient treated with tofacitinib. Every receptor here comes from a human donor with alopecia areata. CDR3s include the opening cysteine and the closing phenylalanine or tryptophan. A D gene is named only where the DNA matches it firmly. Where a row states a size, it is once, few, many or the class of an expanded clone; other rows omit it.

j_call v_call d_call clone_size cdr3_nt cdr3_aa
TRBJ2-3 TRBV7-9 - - TGTGCCAGCAGCCCACCGAAGAAGGGAATGGTGCAGTATTTT CASSPPKKGMVQYF
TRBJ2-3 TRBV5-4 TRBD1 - TGTGCCAGCAGTGCGGACAGGGTAACAGATACGCAGTATTTT CASSADRVTDTQYF
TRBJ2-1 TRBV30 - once TGTGCCTGGAGTCCCGACATGAAGCAGTTCTTC CAWSPDMKQFF
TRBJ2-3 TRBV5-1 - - TGCGCCAGCAGCTTGGAGTCCCCCACTGATACGCAGTATTTT CASSLESPTDTQYF
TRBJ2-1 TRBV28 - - TGTGCCAGCAGCCCCATCTACAATGAGCAGTTCTTC CASSPIYNEQFF
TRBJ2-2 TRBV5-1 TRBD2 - TGCGCCAGCAGCACCGGGACTAGTGTTTTAGGGGAGCTGTTTTTT CASSTGTSVLGELFF
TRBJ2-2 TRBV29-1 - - TGCAGCGTTGTTTCGGGAAACACCGGGGAGCTGTTTTTT CSVVSGNTGELFF
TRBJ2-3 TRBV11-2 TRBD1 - TGTGCCAGCAGCAGACCTTCGACAGGGCAAAGCACAGATACGCAGTATTTT CASSRPSTGQSTDTQYF
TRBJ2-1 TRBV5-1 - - TGCGCCAGCAGAAGTAGCTCCTACAATGAGCAGTTCTTC CASRSSSYNEQFF
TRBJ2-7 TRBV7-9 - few TGTGCCAGTCGGGATGGGGAAATGGACGAGCAGTACTTC CASRDGEMDEQYF
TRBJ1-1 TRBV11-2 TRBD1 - TGTGCCAGCGCCCCGACCGAGGGGGCGTGGATCGGGGGGACTGAAGCTTTCTTT CASAPTEGAWIGGTEAFF
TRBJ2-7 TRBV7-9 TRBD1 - TGTGCCAGCAGCTTCGACAGGGCAGCCGACGAGCAGTACTTC CASSFDRAADEQYF
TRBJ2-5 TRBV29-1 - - TGCAGCGTTCTAGGGACCGGCCCAGGAGAGACCCAGTACTTC CSVLGTGPGETQYF
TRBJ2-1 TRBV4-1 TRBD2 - TGCGCCAGCAGCCAAGTTAGCGGGAGGGCCATAAATGAGCAGTTCTTC CASSQVSGRAINEQFF
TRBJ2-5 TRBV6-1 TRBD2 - TGTGCCAGCAGTGGGACTAGCGGGGGGGCCGAGACCCAGTACTTC CASSGTSGGAETQYF
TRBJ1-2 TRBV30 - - TGTGCCTGTGTTTACAGCTATGGCTACACCTTC CACVYSYGYTF
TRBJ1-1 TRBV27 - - TGTGCCAGCAGTTTTGGGGGGCGTGAAGCTTTCTTT CASSFGGREAFF
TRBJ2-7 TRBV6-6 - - TGTGCCAGCAGTTACTCGGAGACAGGACTATACGAGCAGTACTTC CASSYSETGLYEQYF
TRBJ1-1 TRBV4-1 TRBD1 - TGCGCCAGCAGCCGAGACAGGGGAACTGAAGCTTTCTTT CASSRDRGTEAFF
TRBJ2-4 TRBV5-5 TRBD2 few TGTGCCAGCAGTTCCGGGACTAGGGACATTCAGTACTTC CASSSGTRDIQYF
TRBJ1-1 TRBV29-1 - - TGCAGCGTTGAAGACGGACGAGGGAAAGAAGCTTTCTTT CSVEDGRGKEAFF
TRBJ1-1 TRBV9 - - TGTGCCAGCAGCGTAGGGGCAGGGCTCACTGAAGCTTTCTTT CASSVGAGLTEAFF
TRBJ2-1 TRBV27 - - TGTGCCAGCAGTTTCCCAGGAACCTACAATGAGCAGTTCTTC CASSFPGTYNEQFF
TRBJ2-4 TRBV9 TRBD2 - TGTGCCAGCAGCGTAGTGGGTGCCCTGACAAGGACTAGGAACATTCAGTACTTC CASSVVGALTRTRNIQYF
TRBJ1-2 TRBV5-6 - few TGTGCCAGCAGCTTGCGGCCCTACGGCTACACCTTC CASSLRPYGYTF
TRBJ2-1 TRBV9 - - TGTGCCAGCAGCACGACCTCCTACAATGAGCAGTTCTTC CASSTTSYNEQFF
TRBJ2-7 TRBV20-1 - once TGCAGTGCTAGGGTCTCCTACGAGCAGTACTTC CSARVSYEQYF
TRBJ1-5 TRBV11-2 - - TGTGCCAGCAGCTCGGGAGCAGGCAATCAGCCCCAGCATTTT CASSSGAGNQPQHF
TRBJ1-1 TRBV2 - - TGTGCCAGCAGTGAATCCGCAGGGACGAACACTGAAGCTTTCTTT CASSESAGTNTEAFF
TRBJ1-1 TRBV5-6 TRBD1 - TGTGCCAGCAGCTTAGGGACAGGGGTAAACACTGAAGCTTTCTTT CASSLGTGVNTEAFF
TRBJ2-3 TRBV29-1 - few TGCAGCGTTGCCGGCGGGGAGAGCACAGATACGCAGTATTTT CSVAGGESTDTQYF
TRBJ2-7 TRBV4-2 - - TGTGCCAGCAGCCAAGCAGGGGCCAATTCCTACGAGCAGTACTTC CASSQAGANSYEQYF
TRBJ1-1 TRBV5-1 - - TGCGCCAGCAGCTATGGAGGGAACACTGAAGCTTTCTTT CASSYGGNTEAFF
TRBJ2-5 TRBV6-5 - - TGTGCCAGCAGTTGGGGCGGGTCAGAGACCCAGTACTTC CASSWGGSETQYF
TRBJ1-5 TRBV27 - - TGTGCCAGCAGTCCTCAGGGAAGCAATCAGCCCCAGCATTTT CASSPQGSNQPQHF
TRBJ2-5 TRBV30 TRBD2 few TGTGCCTGGAGTGTAGGGACTAGCGGGATGGAGACCCAGTACTTC CAWSVGTSGMETQYF
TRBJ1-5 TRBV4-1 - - TGCGCCAGCAGCCAAGGCCATATTGGGGCGCGGAGCAATCAGCCCCAGCATTTT CASSQGHIGARSNQPQHF
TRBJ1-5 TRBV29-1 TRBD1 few TGCAGCGTTGTGGTGCAGGGGGATCAGCCCCAGCATTTT CSVVVQGDQPQHF
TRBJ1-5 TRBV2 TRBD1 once TGTGCCAGCAGCCAAATTGGGACAGGGGGCGAGATTAGAAGCAATCAGCCCCAGCATTTT CASSQIGTGGEIRSNQPQHF
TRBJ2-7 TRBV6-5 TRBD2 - TGTGCCAGCAGTCTGACTAGCGGGAGTTCCGAGCAGTACTTC CASSLTSGSSEQYF
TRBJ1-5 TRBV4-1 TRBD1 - TGCGCCAGCAGCCAAGGGACAGGGCCTTCGGCCCAGCATTTT CASSQGTGPSAQHF
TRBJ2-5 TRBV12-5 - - TGTGCTAGTGGTTTGGTACGCGCGACTGCTAAAGAGACCCAGTACTTC CASGLVRATAKETQYF
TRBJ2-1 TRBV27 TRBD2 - TGTGCCAGCACCTGGGGGGGTAGCGGGATCGGCAATGAGCAGTTCTTC CASTWGGSGIGNEQFF
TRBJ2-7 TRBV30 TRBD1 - TGTGCCTGCACCCGGGACAGGGGTGCCGAGCAGTACTTC CACTRDRGAEQYF
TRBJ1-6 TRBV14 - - TGTGCCAGCAGCCAAGAAGAATCATGGAATTCACCCCTCCACTTT CASSQEESWNSPLHF
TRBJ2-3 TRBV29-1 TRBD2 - TGCAGCGTTGACCGGACTAGCGGATCAGATACGCAGTATTTT CSVDRTSGSDTQYF
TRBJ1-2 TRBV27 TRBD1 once TGTGCCAGCAGTGAAAGAGGGACAGGGCCAACGTATGGCTACACCTTC CASSERGTGPTYGYTF
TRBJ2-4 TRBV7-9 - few TGTGCCAGCAGCTTAGATGGGCCAGGGAAGAACATTCAGTACTTC CASSLDGPGKNIQYF
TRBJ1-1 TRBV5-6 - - TGTGCCAGCAGCGACAGCCCGCTGATGAACACTGAAGCTTTCTTT CASSDSPLMNTEAFF
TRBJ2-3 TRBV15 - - TGTGCCACCAGCAGGATGGGGCGGAGCACAGATACGCAGTATTTT CATSRMGRSTDTQYF
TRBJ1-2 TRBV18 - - TGTGCCAGCTCTACGGGGGGAACAGGGATACATGGCTACACCTTC CASSTGGTGIHGYTF
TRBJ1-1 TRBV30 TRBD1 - TGTGCCTCGATGGACAGGGGAGAAACTGAAGCTTTCTTT CASMDRGETEAFF
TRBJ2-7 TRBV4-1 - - TGCGCCAGCAGCCAAGAACAGGGTGGACACTACGAGCAGTACTTC CASSQEQGGHYEQYF